The next 15 T cell receptor beta chains were all read from a single sample in a study of OX40 agonist ivuxolimab in advanced cancers. Libraries were prepared by immunoSEQ multiplex PCR; TCRdb keeps only in-frame clonotypes and omits some of them. The data contain about 64,000 clones, around 90% of them seen just once; the ten biggest clones take up 2.8%. The sample was CD4+ or CD8+ T cells sorted from blood, taken in a trial of the OX40 agonist ivuxolimab. These receptors all stem from an adult with an advanced solid tumor such as melanoma, head and neck, liver or kidney cancer.

This rearrangement joins TRBV27 to TRBJ2-1; no definite D call. V was trimmed by 6 bases and J by 3 bases, leaving 18 bases between them. CDR1 is MNHEY, CDR2 SMNVEV, per germline (reference sequence). The length of the CDR3 is 16 residues. The CDR3 DNA is TGTGCCAGCAGACCCCGTCCGAACACCCACTACAATGAGCAGTTCTTC. Protein product: CASRPRPNTHYNEQFF.

The genes are TRBV6-5 and TRBJ2-1; D perhaps matches TRBD2 (6 bases). The germline V gene has CDR1 MNHEY and CDR2 SVGAGI. This CDR3 has 15 residues. Trimming removed 2 bases from V and 8 bases from J, with 16 bases in between. CDR3 DNA: TGTGCCAGCAGTTACACGACTAGACTCGGCCATGAGCAGTTCTTC. Its protein product is CASSYTTRLGHEQFF.

V and J are TRBV29-1 and TRBJ1-2; 8 bases agree with TRBD1. J lost 7 bases, V lost 3 bases, and 7 bases had no gene match. Looked up from germline, CDR1 is SQVTM and CDR2 is ANQGSEA. The CDR3 loop spans 13 amino acids. CDR3 sequence: CSVEFTGGGGYTF. The CDR3 DNA is TGCAGCGTTGAGTTCACAGGGGGAGGTGGCTACACCTTC.

The V and J genes are TRBV30 and TRBJ1-1; 10 bases are a match to TRBD1. Germline V lookup: CDR1 GTSNPN, CDR2 SVGIG (reference sequence). The CDR3 totals 13 residues. Losses at the gene ends were 2 bases for V and 5 bases for J; bases not matched to a gene: 2. As DNA, the CDR3 is TGTGCCTGGAGTAAGGACAGGGGGACTGAAGCTTTCTTT. Protein sequence: CAWSKDRGTEAFF.

A remark on this clone: The same CDR3 also results from other DNA sequences found in this sample. The CDR3 region is CASSPGGTSGTGELFF. CDR3 DNA: TGTGCCAGCAGCCCGGGTGGGACTAGCGGCACCGGGGAGCTGTTTTTT. The gene calls are TRBV7-3 and TRBJ2-2; TRBD2 agrees at 11 bases. J lost 4 bases, V lost 5 bases, and 6 bases had no gene match. The CDR3 is 16 amino acids. Germline CDR1 and CDR2: SGHTA and FQGTGA. Full variable domain (missing parts from reference TRBV7-3 and TRBJ2-2): GAGVSQTPSNKVTEKGKYVELRCDPISGHTALYWYRQSLGQGPEFLIYFQGTGAADDSGLPNDRFFAVRPEGSVSTLKIQRTERGDSAVYLCASSPGGTSGTGELFFGEGSRLTVL.

Turning to this clone: This CDR3 is also generated by other DNA sequences in the sample. CDR3 bases: TGTGCCAGCAGCCTACAGGGAGACACTGAAGCTTTCTTT. Translating it yields CASSLQGDTEAFF. The chain is built from TRBV7-3 and TRBJ1-1, with a weak D call TRBD1 (6 bases). The CDR3 covers 13 residues. V was trimmed by 5 bases and J by 3 bases, leaving 10 bases between them. The germline V gene has CDR1 SGHTA and CDR2 FQGTGA.

The rearrangement links TRBV19 to TRBJ1-2; D ambiguous. V lost 6 bases, J lost 6 bases, and 11 bases lay in between. The CDR3 is 12 amino acids. Germline V gene sequence: CDR1 LNHDA, CDR2 SQIVND (reference sequence). The CDR3 protein is CASSTRGDGYTF. The CDR3 coding sequence is TGTGCCAGTAGCACCCGCGGAGATGGCTACACCTTC.

This chain links TRBV15 with TRBJ2-1, with 11 positions matching TRBD2. The CDR3 extends over 19 amino acids. The germline V gene has CDR1 LNHNV and CDR2 YYDKDF (reference sequence). After removal of 0 bases from V and 5 bases from J, the junction contained 12 bases not matched to a gene. The CDR3, as DNA: TGTGCCACCAGCAGAGATCGGAGATTAGCGGGAGGGCCCAACAATGAGCAGTTCTTC. This translates into CATSRDRRLAGGPNNEQFF.

The chain employs TRBV7-3 and TRBJ2-3, with D uncertain. The V end was cut by 2 bases, the J end by 2 bases, with 11 bases between. The CDR3 is 15 amino acids. Per germline, CDR1 SGHTA and CDR2 FQGTGA. CDR3 bases: TGTGCCAGCAGCTTACTCCCGAGAGACACAGATACGCAGTATTTT. Protein sequence: CASSLLPRDTDTQYF.

V and J are TRBV5-1 and TRBJ2-7, with TRBD1 identical over 7 bases. V lost 2 bases, J lost 4 bases, and 6 bases stayed unmatched. Germline CDR1 SGHRS, CDR2 YFSETQ. There are 14 residues in the CDR3. The DNA of the CDR3 is TGCGCCAGCAGCTTTAATACAGGGGAGTACGAGCAGTACTTC. As protein: CASSFNTGEYEQYF. The full variable domain, its missing parts supplied by reference TRBV5-1 and TRBJ2-7, is KAGVTQTPRYLIKTRGQQVTLSCSPISGHRSVSWYQQTPGQGLQFLFEYFSETQRNKGNFPGRFSGRQFSNSRSEMNVSTLELGDSALYLCASSFNTGEYEQYFGPGTRLTVT.

V usage is TRBV6-5 and J usage is TRBJ1-3; a possible D gene is TRBD1 (5 bases). This CDR3 comprises 15 residues. Germline V CDR1 and CDR2: MNHEY, SVGAGI. V lost 4 bases, J lost 1 base, and 11 bases lay in between. The CDR3 bases are TGTGCCAGCAGTTCCCTGGGGGGTTCTGGAAACACCATATATTTT. Amino acid sequence: CASSSLGGSGNTIYF.

The V gene is TRBV6-5, the J gene TRBJ1-2; 7 bases agree with TRBD1. The germline gives CDR1 MNHEY, CDR2 SVGAGI. This CDR3 is built from 14 residues. Unmatched junction bases numbered 9, after V lost 7 bases and J lost 4 bases. The CDR3: CASTRGGGGYGYTF. As DNA, the CDR3 is TGTGCCAGCACCAGGGGAGGGGGCGGCTATGGCTACACCTTC.

The CDR3 loop is CASSQVVGAPNEQYF. The CDR3 DNA follows: TGCGCCAGCAGCCAGGTAGTGGGGGCTCCCAACGAGCAGTACTTC. The chain recombines TRBV4-3 with TRBJ2-7; weak D call: TRBD1 (6 bases). CDR3 length: 15 amino acids. Germline CDR1 LGHNA, CDR2 YSLEER. Between the trimmed V and J ends, which lost 3 bases and 5 bases, there was a span of 17 bases.

Comments on this clone: The junction differs from germline at one of its ends, possibly a read error. Other DNA sequences in the sample encode the same CDR3. The chain carries TRBV5-6 and TRBJ2-4, with D unresolved. The CDR3 extends over 16 amino acids. The germline V gene has CDR1 SGHDT and CDR2 YYEEEE. The chain's CDR3 is CASSYGVSPAKNIQYF. CDR3 DNA: TGTGCCAGCAGCTACGGAGTGTCGCCAGCCAAGAACATTCAGTACTTC.

This rearrangement joins TRBV5-8 to TRBJ1-1, with D perhaps TRBD1 (5 bases). Germline values: CDR1 SGHTS, CDR2 YDEGEE. Trimming shortened V by 4 bases and J by 1 base, and 8 bases separated the two germline ends. The CDR3 is made up of 13 amino acids. The CDR3 DNA reads as TGTGCCAGCAGCCGGGACCCGAACACTGAAGCTTTCTTT. Translating it yields CASSRDPNTEAFF.